This TCR beta chain emerged from a study of radiotherapy plus CTLA-4 blockade in lung cancer. In the study overall: Objective responses were seen in over 15% of patients, disease control in around 31%.

With 1 base removed from V and 4 bases from J, the gap between germline ends came to 19 bases. The germline gives CDR1 LNHDA, CDR2 SQIVND (reference sequence). This CDR3 region has 17 residues. The table came from immunoSEQ multiplex PCR; TCRdb's copy has only in-frame clones and leaves some out. The sample contains 120,000 or so clones, 70% to 90% of which appear only once. The genes are TRBV19 and TRBJ1-2; possibly TRBD1 for D (5 bases). This receptor was obtained from a human donor with non-small cell lung cancer that progressed on radiotherapy plus ipilimumab. The sequences come from peripheral blood, collected from a patient treated with radiotherapy plus ipilimumab. This CDR3 reads CASSIVPSEGIGYGYTF. The CDR3 DNA follows: TGTGCCAGTAGTATAGTCCCCTCAGAGGGGATCGGCTATGGCTACACCTTC. Supplemented by reference TRBV19 and TRBJ1-2, the full variable domain reads DGGITQSPKYLFRKEGQNVTLSCEQNLNHDAMYWYRQDPGQGLRLIYYSQIVNDFQKGDIAEGYSVSREKKESFPLTVTSAQKNPTAFYLCASSIVPSEGIGYGYTFGSGTRLTVV.